This TCR beta chain came from a study of PD-1 blockade in classical Hodgkin lymphoma. Points from the study as a whole: Patients excluded were those beginning nivolumab under 1 year after ASCT. Relative to healthy donors, newly diagnosed patients reportedly had lower baseline TCR diversity, which was reported as lower still in relapsed/refractory patients.

Assay used: immunoSEQ multiplex PCR; TCRdb lists only in-frame clones, some missing. Counted here are around 31,000 clones, about 81% occurring once; the ten biggest clones make up roughly a sixth. As concerns this clone: Its antigen is still unknown.

The CDR3 runs 15 residues. The V and J ends lost 2 bases and 5 bases, in that order; junction bases with no gene match: 6. Per the germline V gene, CDR1 is MNHEY and CDR2 is SMNVEV (reference sequence). Time point reported: cycle 4 day 1 (C4D1), after 5 to 7 weeks of nivolumab. There was relapse after autologous stem cell transplantation in every patient, and there was variation in brentuximab vedotin exposure. Best outcomes ranged across complete response, partial response and progressive disease. The chain uses TRBV27 and TRBJ1-5; 7 nucleotides agree with TRBD1. This receptor was obtained from a human donor with classical Hodgkin lymphoma. The sample in question was peripheral blood mononuclear cells (PBMCs), obtained before the fourth cycle of nivolumab. The CDR3 region is CASSLRQGIYQPQHF. CDR3 coding DNA: TGTGCCAGCAGTTTAAGACAGGGAATTTATCAGCCCCAGCATTTT.